The next 7 T cell receptor beta chains were all read from a single sample in a study of CD8 T cells in ankylosing spondylitis. Via MiXCR, TCRdb re-called the 5' RACE reads, giving one row per CDR3 protein. The sample holds 200,000 to 250,000 distinct CDR3 sequences, under 12% seen once. The sample consisted of blood, either unsorted or a sorted T cell fraction (not recorded which). The receptors were gathered from a male donor with ankylosing spondylitis or in good health (not recorded which).

The gene calls are TRBV5-1 and TRBJ2-6, with D maybe TRBD2 (6 bases). Trimming removed 8 bases from V and 0 bases from J, with 9 bases in between. CDR1 and CDR2 from the germline V gene are SGHRS and YFSETQ. The CDR3 is 14 residues long. This CDR3 reads CAREGVSGANVLTF. In nucleotides, the CDR3 is TGCGCCAGGGAGGGAGTCTCTGGGGCCAACGTCCTGACTTTC.

In its sample, this clonotype was seen many times. The chain is built from TRBV5-6 and TRBJ2-4; a weak D match, TRBD2 (7 bases). The CDR3 totals 14 residues. The germline V gene has CDR1 SGHDT and CDR2 YYEEEE. Trimming shortened V by 2 bases and J by 7 bases, and 13 bases separated the two germline ends. CDR3 in DNA: TGTGCCAGCAGCTTTCGAGGGGGGGGGAACATTCAGTACTTC. This sequence encodes CASSFRGGGNIQYF.

This clonotype was detected ten times or more. The rearrangement uses TRBV7-9 and TRBJ1-2; TRBD1 matches 8 bases. Germline-derived CDR1 and CDR2 are SEHNR and FQNEAQ (reference sequence). Trimming removed 5 bases from V and 5 bases from J; junction bases left unmatched: 10. This CDR3 has 15 residues. The CDR3 loop reads CASSLQAGGAYGYTF. CDR3 coding DNA: TGTGCCAGCAGCCTACAAGCAGGGGGCGCTTATGGCTACACCTTC.

The table lists this clonotype with many counts. The chain carries TRBV5-1 and TRBJ2-7, with 8 positions matching TRBD1. Per germline, CDR1 SGHRS and CDR2 YFSETQ. The CDR3 totals 15 residues. The trim removed 4 bases at V and 0 bases at J, leaving 6 bases unmatched. Here the CDR3 DNA reads TGCGCCAGCAGCCAGGGACAGGAGTACTCCTACGAGCAGTACTTC. Translating gives CASSQGQEYSYEQYF. Together with reference TRBV5-1 and TRBJ2-7, the CDR3 gives the full variable domain: KAGVTQTPRYLIKTRGQQVTLSCSPISGHRSVSWYQQTPGQGLQFLFEYFSETQRNKGNFPGRFSGRQFSNSRSEMNVSTLELGDSALYLCASSQGQEYSYEQYFGPGTRLTVT.

Many counts were recorded for this clonotype. The chain uses TRBV5-5 and TRBJ1-3; tentative D call: TRBD1 (5 bases). V lost 0 bases and J lost 2, with 6 bases in between. From germline, CDR1 is SGHKS and CDR2 YYEKEE (reference sequence). This CDR3 is 14 amino acids long. For the CDR3, the DNA is TGTGCCAGCAGCTTGGGGACAACTGGAAACACCATATATTTT. Amino acids: CASSLGTTGNTIYF.

Ten or more counts support this clonotype. The CDR3 here is CASSQTSGGLLSPTDTQYF. The CDR3 nucleotides read TGTGCCAGCAGTCAGACTAGCGGGGGGCTCCTTTCTCCCACAGATACGCAGTATTTT. This chain links TRBV2 with TRBJ2-3, with 13 nucleotides matching TRBD2. CDR1 and CDR2 (germline): SNHLY, FYNNEI. The CDR3 has 19 residues. The J segment lost 2 bases and the V segment lost 5 bases, leaving 13 bases of the junction unmatched.

The genes are TRBV20-1 and TRBJ2-3; D may be TRBD2 (5 bases). The germline V gene encodes CDR1 DFQATT and CDR2 SNEGSKA (reference sequence). V was trimmed by 5 bases and J by 2 bases, leaving 17 bases between them. There are 15 residues in the CDR3. The CDR3 sequence is CSASILVGYTDTQYF. DNA for the CDR3: TGCAGTGCTTCTATACTAGTAGGCTACACAGATACGCAGTATTTT.